This TCR beta chain was identified during a study of cytomegalovirus exposure and HLA in healthy donors. The primer mix had 60 Vbeta and 13 Jbeta primers. TCRdb's copy holds only in-frame clones and misses some; the assay was immunoSEQ multiplex PCR. This table holds about 76,000 clones, about four fifths found once. The CDR3 contains 17 residues. Germline V gene lookup returns CDR1 SGHRS and CDR2 YFSETQ. The J segment lost 3 bases and the V segment lost 4 bases, leaving 15 bases of the junction unmatched. The count of this clone is one. The chain links TRBV5-1 to TRBJ2-7; 8 bases align to TRBD1. The specimen was PBMCs. The clonotype originates from a male donor in good health and CMV-seropositive. The DNA of the CDR3 is TGCGCCAGCAGCCCCTCGGCCGGGACAGGTACACACTACGAGCAGTACTTC. It specifies CASSPSAGTGTHYEQYF.